The rows below give T cell receptor beta chains drawn from one sample of a study of blood T cells in healthy people across ages. MiXCR, run by TCRdb on the 5' RACE reads, gives a single entry per CDR3 protein. The table has some 730,000 distinct CDR3 sequences, 22% seen once. The sample comprised blood. The receptors originated from a man between 65 and 85 years old in good health. Each CDR3 is given with its conserved first and last residue. Each record gives: clone size, CDR3 length, J gene, D gene, V gene, CDR3 protein, CDR3 DNA. A D gene is named only where the DNA matches it firmly. Size values are once, few and many counts, or a class for expanded clones, and some rows have none.

few,14,TRBJ1-2,TRBD1,TRBV29-1,CSVEGGTGHYGYTF,TGCAGCGTTGAGGGGGGGACAGGCCACTATGGCTACACCTTC
.,14,TRBJ1-1,.,TRBV6-1,CASSVRRGDTEAFF,TGTGCCAGCAGTGTGCGCAGGGGTGACACTGAAGCTTTCTTT
.,15,TRBJ1-4,.,TRBV11-2,CASSPRRGTNEKLFF,TGCGCCAGCAGCCCCCGTAGGGGAACTAATGAAAAACTGTTTTTT
.,17,TRBJ2-3,TRBD2,TRBV4-2,CASSPGAGGSSTDTQYF,TGTGCCAGCAGCCCCGGGGCGGGAGGTTCTAGCACAGATACGCAGTATTTT
few,16,TRBJ2-1,TRBD2,TRBV14,CASSPTSGRPYNEQFF,TGTGCCAGCAGCCCTACTAGCGGGAGACCCTACAATGAGCAGTTCTTC
.,15,TRBJ2-1,TRBD2,TRBV27,CASSSATSGYNEQFF,TGTGCCAGCAGTTCGGCGACTAGCGGGTACAATGAGCAGTTCTTC
.,15,TRBJ1-5,.,TRBV10-3,CASKEGQISNQPQHF,TGTGCCTCCAAGGAGGGTCAGATTAGCAATCAGCCCCAGCATTTT
.,15,TRBJ2-7,TRBD1,TRBV12-3/TRBV12-4,CASSQPGQGSWEQYF,TGTGCCAGCAGCCAACCGGGACAGGGGTCTTGGGAGCAGTACTTC
few,15,TRBJ2-5,.,TRBV4-2,CASSQERRAQETQYF,TGTGCCAGCAGCCAAGAGCGCAGGGCCCAAGAGACCCAGTACTTC
.,13,TRBJ2-6,.,TRBV12-3/TRBV12-4,CASRLAGANVLTF,TGTGCCAGCAGACTGGCGGGGGCCAACGTCCTGACTTTC
.,13,TRBJ1-4,.,TRBV20-1,CSARFQYSEKLFF,TGCAGTGCTAGATTCCAGTATAGCGAAAAACTGTTTTTT
.,15,TRBJ1-6,.,TRBV28,CASREPGPTNSPLHF,TGTGCCAGCAGGGAACCGGGACCTACGAATTCACCCCTCCACTTT
.,15,TRBJ1-5,.,TRBV28,CASRSPGAGNQPQHF,TGTGCCAGCAGGAGTCCGGGGGCTGGCAATCAGCCCCAGCATTTT
few,15,TRBJ1-4,TRBD1,TRBV20-1,CSARDAGQGSEKLFF,TGCAGTGCTAGAGATGCGGGACAGGGAAGTGAAAAACTGTTTTTT
many,11,TRBJ2-2,.,TRBV5-1,CASSLRGELFF,TGCGCCAGCAGCTTAAGAGGGGAGCTGTTTTTT
.,17,TRBJ2-3,TRBD2,TRBV6-5,CASSGLIGTSGGYTQYF,TGTGCCAGCAGTGGCCTAATCGGGACTAGCGGGGGTTATACGCAGTATTTT
.,16,TRBJ1-1,.,TRBV20-1,CSARASFRQANTEAFF,TGCAGTGCTAGAGCCTCGTTTAGACAGGCGAACACTGAAGCTTTCTTT
.,17,TRBJ2-1,.,TRBV7-2,CASSLEWVGSSYNEQFF,TGTGCCAGCAGCTTAGAGTGGGTCGGGAGCTCCTACAATGAGCAGTTCTTC
.,14,TRBJ1-2,TRBD1,TRBV19,CASSGTGAPYGYTF,TGTGCCAGTTCCGGGACAGGGGCCCCCTATGGCTACACCTTC
few,15,TRBJ2-5,.,TRBV24-1,CATSLGSGVLETQYF,TGTGCCACCAGCCTCGGGTCGGGAGTGTTGGAGACCCAGTACTTC
.,14,TRBJ1-2,.,TRBV6-2/TRBV6-3,CASSYVIGGRGYTF,TGTGCCAGCAGTTACGTTATCGGGGGCCGTGGCTACACCTTC
few,16,TRBJ1-6,.,TRBV7-2,CASSLDRGSYNSPLHF,TGTGCCAGCAGCTTGGACAGAGGTTCATATAATTCACCCCTCCACTTT
.,15,TRBJ2-7,TRBD1,TRBV19,CASSQTMDRVYEQYF,TGTGCCAGTAGTCAAACGATGGACAGGGTCTACGAGCAGTACTTC
few,13,TRBJ1-2,.,TRBV25-1,CASSDPLNYGYTF,TGTGCCAGCAGTGATCCACTTAACTATGGCTACACCTTC
few,14,TRBJ1-3,.,TRBV3-1,CASSPPDTRNTIYF,TGTGCCAGCAGTCCCCCGGACACGAGAAACACCATATATTTT
few,15,TRBJ2-5,TRBD2,TRBV3-1,CASSLGLADIETQYF,TGTGCCAGCAGCCTCGGACTAGCGGACATAGAGACCCAGTACTTC
.,12,TRBJ2-1,.,TRBV7-2,CASSPSSGEQFF,TGTGCCAGCAGTCCGTCGTCAGGGGAGCAGTTCTTC
.,18,TRBJ2-3,TRBD1,TRBV27,CASSLKSGRTGATDTQYF,TGTGCCAGCAGTTTAAAGTCTGGAAGGACAGGGGCTACAGATACGCAGTATTTT
few,16,TRBJ2-5,TRBD2,TRBV5-1,CASSLWSSGAQETQYF,TGCGCCAGCAGCTTGTGGTCTAGCGGGGCACAAGAGACCCAGTACTTC
.,12,TRBJ2-7,.,TRBV20-1,CSAVGEKYEQYF,TGCAGTGCCGTGGGGGAGAAGTACGAGCAGTACTTC
.,14,TRBJ1-5,TRBD1,TRBV29-1,CSVLEGAGNQPQHF,TGCAGCGTCCTCGAGGGGGCAGGCAATCAGCCCCAGCATTTT
few,17,TRBJ2-1,.,TRBV7-8,CASSLPRWEQTYNEQFF,TGTGCCAGCAGCCTCCCGAGGTGGGAGCAGACCTACAATGAGCAGTTCTTC
few,15,TRBJ2-7,TRBD1,TRBV28,CASSFLGTGPYEQYF,TGTGCCAGCAGTTTTCTCGGGACAGGGCCCTACGAGCAGTACTTC
.,16,TRBJ2-6,TRBD2,TRBV7-7,CAIPSGINSGANVLTF,TGTGCCATTCCTAGCGGAATCAACTCTGGGGCCAACGTCCTGACTTTC
.,12,TRBJ1-2,.,TRBV12-3/TRBV12-4,CASSFGAGGYTF,TGTGCCAGCAGTTTCGGGGCGGGAGGCTACACCTTC
few,14,TRBJ2-3,.,TRBV5-1,CASSLVVPTDTQYF,TGCGCCAGCAGCTTGGTAGTCCCCACAGATACGCAGTATTTT
few,16,TRBJ1-1,.,TRBV6-5,CASSPHRGIRYTEAFF,TGTGCCAGCAGTCCACACCGGGGGATTCGGTACACTGAAGCTTTCTTT
few,14,TRBJ2-3,TRBD2,TRBV15,CATSRLAGVDTQYF,TGTGCCACCAGCAGACTAGCGGGAGTAGATACGCAGTATTTT
once,12,TRBJ2-5,TRBD1,TRBV6-6,CASRTGPQTQYF,TGTGCCAGCAGGACAGGGCCCCAGACCCAGTACTTC
many,14,TRBJ2-1,TRBD2,TRBV5-1,CASSFSGSYNEQFF,TGTGCCAGCAGCTTTAGCGGGAGTTACAATGAGCAGTTCTTC
few,14,TRBJ1-1,.,TRBV7-9,CASSLEGRVTEAFF,TGTGCCAGCAGCTTAGAGGGGAGGGTGACTGAAGCTTTCTTT
once,16,TRBJ2-1,.,TRBV12-3/TRBV12-4,CASRYQPNSGLDEQFF,TGTGCCAGCAGGTATCAACCGAACTCGGGACTCGATGAGCAGTTCTTC
.,13,TRBJ2-1,TRBD2,TRBV29-1,CSHGGGGKNEQFF,TGCAGCCATGGGGGCGGGGGGAAAAATGAGCAGTTCTTC
.,15,TRBJ2-7,.,TRBV4-1,CASSPKDSPHYEQYF,TGCGCCAGCAGCCCTAAAGACAGCCCTCACTACGAGCAGTACTTC
.,14,TRBJ2-3,.,TRBV10-3,CAISGGGHTDTQYF,TGTGCCATCAGTGGGGGGGGGCACACAGATACGCAGTATTTT
few,17,TRBJ2-6,.,TRBV5-1,CASSLKGTSSGANVLTF,TGCGCCAGCAGCTTGAAGGGAACGAGCTCTGGGGCCAACGTCCTGACTTTC
.,14,TRBJ2-5,TRBD1,TRBV20-1,CSARVPGQGLPQYF,TGCAGTGCTAGAGTTCCGGGACAGGGACTTCCCCAGTACTTC
few,14,TRBJ2-3,.,TRBV12-3/TRBV12-4,CASSYELDTDTQYF,TGTGCCAGCAGTTACGAGCTAGACACAGATACGCAGTATTTT
few,13,TRBJ2-3,.,TRBV10-2,CASRVGGTDTQYF,TGCGCCAGCAGGGTCGGTGGCACAGATACGCAGTATTTT
few,19,TRBJ2-1,.,TRBV5-8,CASSLESFYGTTTYNEQFF,TGTGCCAGCAGCTTGGAATCTTTTTATGGGACCACAACCTACAATGAGCAGTTCTTC
.,17,TRBJ2-3,TRBD2,TRBV27,CASSLSIVRGGTDTQYF,TGTGCCAGCAGTCTATCGATTGTTCGGGGGGGTACAGATACGCAGTATTTT
once,13,TRBJ1-5,.,TRBV4-2,CASSQDTDQSQHF,TGTGCCAGCAGCCAAGACACAGATCAGTCCCAGCATTTT
.,17,TRBJ2-5,.,TRBV24-1,CATSDSRKGGRGETQYF,TGTGCCACCAGTGATTCGCGAAAGGGGGGCCGTGGTGAGACCCAGTACTTC
.,14,TRBJ1-1,.,TRBV5-1,CASSPTGGRTEAFF,TGCGCCAGCAGCCCGACCGGGGGAAGAACTGAAGCTTTCTTT
.,12,TRBJ2-3,.,TRBV20-1,CSASRVTDTQYF,TGCAGTGCTAGCAGGGTCACAGATACGCAGTATTTT
few,15,TRBJ1-2,.,TRBV7-3,CASSDSGGSVYGYTF,TGTGCCAGCAGCGATAGCGGGGGGTCGGTCTATGGCTACACCTTC
few,15,TRBJ2-3,.,TRBV9,CASSVAASSTDTQYF,TGTGCCAGCAGCGTAGCGGCTTCTAGCACAGATACGCAGTATTTT
few,15,TRBJ2-2,.,TRBV7-2,CASSPRDRSAGELFF,TGTGCCAGCAGCCCGCGGGACAGAAGTGCCGGGGAGCTGTTTTTT
.,19,TRBJ2-3,TRBD2,TRBV12-3/TRBV12-4,CASSLQPGLAGASTDTQYF,TGTGCCAGCAGTCTACAACCGGGACTAGCGGGGGCATCCACAGATACGCAGTATTTT